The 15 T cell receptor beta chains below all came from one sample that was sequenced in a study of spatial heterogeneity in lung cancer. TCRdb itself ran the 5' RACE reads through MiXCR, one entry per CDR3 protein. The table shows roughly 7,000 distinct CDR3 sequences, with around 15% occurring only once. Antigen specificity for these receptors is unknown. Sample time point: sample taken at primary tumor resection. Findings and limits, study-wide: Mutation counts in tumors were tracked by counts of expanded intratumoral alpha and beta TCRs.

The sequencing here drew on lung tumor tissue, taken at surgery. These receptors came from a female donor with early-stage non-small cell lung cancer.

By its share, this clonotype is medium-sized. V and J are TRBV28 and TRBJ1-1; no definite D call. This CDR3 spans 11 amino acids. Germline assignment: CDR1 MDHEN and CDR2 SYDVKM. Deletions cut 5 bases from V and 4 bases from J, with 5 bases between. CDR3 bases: TGTGCCAGCAGTAGGGCCACTGAAGCTTTCTTT. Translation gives CASSRATEAFF.

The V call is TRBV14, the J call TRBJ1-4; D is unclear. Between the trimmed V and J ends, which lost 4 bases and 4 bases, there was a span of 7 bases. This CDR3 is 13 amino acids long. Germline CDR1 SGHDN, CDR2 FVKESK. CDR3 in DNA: TGTGCCAGCAGCCTCGGAAATAATGAAAAACTGTTTTTT. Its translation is CASSLGNNEKLFF.

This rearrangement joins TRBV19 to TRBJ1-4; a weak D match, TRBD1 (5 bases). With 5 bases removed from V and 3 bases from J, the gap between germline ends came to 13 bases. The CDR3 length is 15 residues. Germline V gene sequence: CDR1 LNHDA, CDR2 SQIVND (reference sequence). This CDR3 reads CASSAHRIANEKLFF. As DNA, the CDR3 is TGTGCCAGTAGTGCACACAGGATAGCTAATGAAAAACTGTTTTTT.

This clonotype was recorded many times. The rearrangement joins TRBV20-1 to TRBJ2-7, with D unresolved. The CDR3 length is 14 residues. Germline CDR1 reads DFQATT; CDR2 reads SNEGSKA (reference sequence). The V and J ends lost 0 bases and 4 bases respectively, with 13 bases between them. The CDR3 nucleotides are TGCAGTGCTAGAGATCCAGTGGCCACATACGAGCAGTACTTC. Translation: CSARDPVATYEQYF.

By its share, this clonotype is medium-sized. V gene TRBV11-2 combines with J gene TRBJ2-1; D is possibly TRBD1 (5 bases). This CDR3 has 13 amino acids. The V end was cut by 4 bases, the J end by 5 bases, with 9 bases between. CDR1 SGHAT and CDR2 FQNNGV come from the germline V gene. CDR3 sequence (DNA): TGTGCCAGCAGCTGGACACGGGACAATGAGCAGTTCTTC. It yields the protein CASSWTRDNEQFF.

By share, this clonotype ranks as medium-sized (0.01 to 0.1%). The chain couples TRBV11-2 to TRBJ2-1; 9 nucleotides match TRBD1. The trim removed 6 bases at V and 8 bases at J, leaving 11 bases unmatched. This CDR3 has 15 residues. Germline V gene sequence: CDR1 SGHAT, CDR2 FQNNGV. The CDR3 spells CASSSLTHRGHEQFF. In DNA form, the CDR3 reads TGTGCCAGCAGTTCCTTAACGCACAGGGGGCATGAGCAGTTCTTC.

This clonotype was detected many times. The CDR3 region has the DNA TGTGCCAGCAGTTACGGCCACCGGGACACCCGGAGGGGCACAGATACGCAGTATTTT. Its protein product is CASSYGHRDTRRGTDTQYF. The chain employs TRBV6-2 or TRBV6-3 and TRBJ2-3; D tentatively fits TRBD1 or TRBD2 (6 bases each). V lost 2 bases, J lost 1 base, and 22 bases lay in between. Germline CDR1 MNHEY, CDR2 SVGEGT. The CDR3 is 19 amino acids.

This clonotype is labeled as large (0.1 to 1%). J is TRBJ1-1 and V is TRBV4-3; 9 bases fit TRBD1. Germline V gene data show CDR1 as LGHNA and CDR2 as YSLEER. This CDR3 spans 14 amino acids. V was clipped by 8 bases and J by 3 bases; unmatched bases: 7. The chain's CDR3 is CASSNRGRDTEAFF. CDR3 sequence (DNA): TGCGCCAGCTCAAACAGGGGGCGCGACACTGAAGCTTTCTTT.

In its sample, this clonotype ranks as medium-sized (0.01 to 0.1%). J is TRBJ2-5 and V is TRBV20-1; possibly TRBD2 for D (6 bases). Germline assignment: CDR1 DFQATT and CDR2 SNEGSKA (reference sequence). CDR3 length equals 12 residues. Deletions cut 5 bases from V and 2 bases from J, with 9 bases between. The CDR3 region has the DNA TGCAGTGCTGGGGGACTGCAAGAGACCCAGTACTTC. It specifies CSAGGLQETQYF.

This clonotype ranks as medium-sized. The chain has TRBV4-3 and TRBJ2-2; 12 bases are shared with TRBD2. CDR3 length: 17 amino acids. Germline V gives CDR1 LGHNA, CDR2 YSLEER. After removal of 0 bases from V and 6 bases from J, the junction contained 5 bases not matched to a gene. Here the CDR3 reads CASSQDPPSGGAGELFF. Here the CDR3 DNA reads TGCGCCAGCAGCCAAGATCCCCCTAGCGGGGGGGCCGGGGAGCTGTTTTTT.

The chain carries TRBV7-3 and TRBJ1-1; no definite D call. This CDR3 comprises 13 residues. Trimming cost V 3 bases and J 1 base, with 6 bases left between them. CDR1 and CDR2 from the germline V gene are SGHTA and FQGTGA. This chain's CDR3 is CASSFQGNTEAFF. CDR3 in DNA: TGTGCCAGCAGCTTTCAAGGGAACACTGAAGCTTTCTTT.

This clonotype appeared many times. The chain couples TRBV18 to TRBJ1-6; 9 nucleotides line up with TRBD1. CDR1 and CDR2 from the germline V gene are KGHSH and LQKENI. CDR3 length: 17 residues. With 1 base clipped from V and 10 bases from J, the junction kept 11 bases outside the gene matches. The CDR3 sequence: CASSPLPSGQGDSPLHF. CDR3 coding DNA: TGTGCCAGCTCACCACTCCCCTCGGGACAGGGCGACTCACCCCTCCACTTT.

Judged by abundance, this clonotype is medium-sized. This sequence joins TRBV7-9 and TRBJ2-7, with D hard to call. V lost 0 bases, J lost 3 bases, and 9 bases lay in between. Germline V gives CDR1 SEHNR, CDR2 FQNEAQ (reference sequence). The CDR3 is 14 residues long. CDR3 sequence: CASSLALVGYEQYF. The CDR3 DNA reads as TGTGCCAGCAGCTTAGCGCTAGTGGGCTACGAGCAGTACTTC. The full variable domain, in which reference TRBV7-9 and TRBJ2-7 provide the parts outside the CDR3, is DTGVSQNPRHKITKRGQNVTFRCDPISEHNRLYWYRQTLGQGPEFLTYFQNEAQLEKSRLLSDRFSAERPKGSFSTLEIQRTEQGDSAMYLCASSLALVGYEQYFGPGTRLTVT.

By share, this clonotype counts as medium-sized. The CDR3 DNA reads TGTGCCAGCAGCTCGGTGACTAGCGGGGGGGCGGAAGAGCAGTTCTTC. Protein: CASSSVTSGGAEEQFF. The chain couples TRBV5-5 to TRBJ2-1; the match to TRBD2 covers 14 bases. Germline CDR1 and CDR2: SGHKS and YYEKEE (reference sequence). Trimming removed 3 bases from V and 10 bases from J; junction bases left unmatched: 9. The CDR3 consists of 16 residues.

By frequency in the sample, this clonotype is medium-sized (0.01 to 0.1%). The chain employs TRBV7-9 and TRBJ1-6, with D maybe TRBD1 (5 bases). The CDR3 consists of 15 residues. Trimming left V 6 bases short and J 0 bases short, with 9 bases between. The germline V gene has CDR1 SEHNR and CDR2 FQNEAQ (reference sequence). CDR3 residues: CASRTGSSYNSPLHF. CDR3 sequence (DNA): TGTGCCAGCAGAACAGGCAGCTCCTATAATTCACCCCTCCACTTT.